This T cell receptor beta chain was recovered during a study of radiation and T cells in renal cell carcinoma. Profiled with immunoSEQ multiplex PCR; TCRdb holds only in-frame clones, not every one. The sample contains 85,000 to 100,000 clones, around 88% of which appear only once. Time point meaning: baseline pretreatment blood. Documented treatment: 15 Gy SBRT to primary tumor, nephrectomy 4 weeks later. This renal cell carcinoma was of the clear cell type. This clone has only one observation. Its antigen is currently unknown. Trimming removed 2 bases from V and 0 bases from J; junction bases left unmatched: 11. The germline V gene encodes CDR1 SGHTS and CDR2 YDEGEE. This CDR3 has 20 residues. Study results and limitations: Pretreatment tumor biopsies were lacking, so baseline clonotypes are unknown.

This sample comprised blood, obtained from a patient whose treatment included radiotherapy and nephrectomy. The chain uses TRBV5-8 and TRBJ1-4; 12 nucleotides align to TRBD1. The receptor's source is a man aged 50-59 years with renal cell carcinoma. CDR3 bases: TGTGCCAGCAGCTTTACCGGGACAGGGGGCAACCGTGCAACTAATGAAAAACTGTTTTTT. The encoded protein is CASSFTGTGGNRATNEKLFF.